A selection of T cell receptor beta chains follows, all from one sample in a study of cytomegalovirus exposure and HLA in healthy donors. TCRdb's copy holds only in-frame clones and misses some; the assay was immunoSEQ multiplex PCR. The sample records about 160,000 clones, around 64% being singletons. The sample taken for sequencing was PBMCs. These receptors were obtained from a woman in her twenties or thirties in good health and CMV-seronegative. Both conserved end residues are part of each CDR3. D genes are given only for firm matches. Clone sizes are given selectively: once, few, many, or a class where the clone is expanded.

J,V,D,size,DNA,CDR3
TRBJ2-7,TRBV10-3,-,once,TGTGCCATCACTTCGGGAGTTTCTGAGCAGTACTTC,CAITSGVSEQYF
TRBJ1-1,TRBV29-1,-,once,TGCAGCGCAACCCACCAACGGGGATCAGTAAGGAACACTGAAGCTTTCTTT,CSATHQRGSVRNTEAFF
TRBJ2-3,TRBV7-2,TRBD2,once,TGTGCCAGCAGCCCCGGGACTAGCCTTCGCACAGATACGCAGTATTTT,CASSPGTSLRTDTQYF
TRBJ1-2,TRBV7-2,TRBD1,-,TGTGCCAGCAGCTTACATACAGGGGGGGCGGACTATGGCTACACCTTC,CASSLHTGGADYGYTF
TRBJ1-2,TRBV5-1,-,-,TGCGCCAGCAGACCACCAACCCGCGACAGGAGTTATGGCTACACCTTC,CASRPPTRDRSYGYTF
TRBJ1-2,TRBV7-2,TRBD1,-,TGTGCCAGCAGCTTAGACTACAGGGGAGGCTACACCTTC,CASSLDYRGGYTF
TRBJ1-2,TRBV28,-,-,TGTGCCAGCAACTCGGCCATCCAGAGGGGCTACACCTTC,CASNSAIQRGYTF
TRBJ2-2,TRBV7-2,-,-,TGTGCCAGCAGCTTAGTTTTGGGGGCCCTAGCCGGGGAGCTGTTTTTT,CASSLVLGALAGELFF
TRBJ2-1,TRBV19,TRBD2,few,TGTGCCAGTAGTATTTGGGGGAGGGCCACTGATGAGCAGTTCTTC,CASSIWGRATDEQFF
TRBJ2-5,TRBV6-5,TRBD1,-,TGTGCCAGCAGTATGACGACAGGGTCCCAAGAGACCCAGTACTTC,CASSMTTGSQETQYF
TRBJ1-1,TRBV5-1,-,-,TGCGCCAGCAGCTTACAGAGTACGAACACTGAAGCTTTCTTT,CASSLQSTNTEAFF
TRBJ2-7,TRBV6-5,TRBD1,-,TGTGCCAGCAGTCGAATACAGGGGTCAGGCGAGCAGTACTTC,CASSRIQGSGEQYF
TRBJ1-2,TRBV29-1,-,-,TGCAGCGTTGGGGGACAAAACCACGGCTACACCTTC,CSVGGQNHGYTF
TRBJ1-1,TRBV9,TRBD1,-,TGTGCCAGCAGCTCATCAGGGGGGCGGGCGGCTTTCTTT,CASSSSGGRAAFF
TRBJ2-7,TRBV2,-,-,TGTGCCAGCAATCGGGACACAGCCTACGAGCAGTACTTC,CASNRDTAYEQYF
TRBJ2-7,TRBV7-6,-,-,TGTGCCAGCAGCTTAAGGCAGGGTTGGGACGAGCAGTACTTC,CASSLRQGWDEQYF
TRBJ2-2,TRBV6-5,-,-,TGTGCCAGCAGTTATCAGGAATACACCGGGGAGCTGTTTTTT,CASSYQEYTGELFF
TRBJ2-5,TRBV5-6,-,-,TGTGCCAGCAGCTCACGGACAGTTGAGACCCAGTACTTC,CASSSRTVETQYF
TRBJ2-7,TRBV7-2,-,-,TGTGCCAGCAGCTTAGATACCTACGAGCAGTACTTC,CASSLDTYEQYF
TRBJ1-3,TRBV6-1,-,-,TGTGCCAGCAGTGAAAGCCTGCTCGGTGGAAACACCATATATTTT,CASSESLLGGNTIYF
TRBJ1-1,TRBV11-2,-,-,TGTGCCAGCAGCCCCCGGAGCGGCACTGAAGCTTTCTTT,CASSPRSGTEAFF
TRBJ1-4,TRBV5-4,-,-,TGTGCCAGCAGCCTAAAGGAGGCTAATGAAAAACTGTTTTTT,CASSLKEANEKLFF
TRBJ2-2,TRBV7-9,TRBD2,-,TGTGCCAGCAGCCCGAAGCTAGCGGGAGCGAACACCGGGGAGCTGTTTTTT,CASSPKLAGANTGELFF
TRBJ2-7,TRBV13,TRBD2,-,TGTGCCAGCAGCTTCCTCGGGGGGAACGAGCAGTACTTC,CASSFLGGNEQYF
TRBJ2-3,TRBV4-1,TRBD1,-,TGCGCCAGCAGCCATCTGGACAGGGGGTTTCTCCATACGCAGTATTTT,CASSHLDRGFLHTQYF
TRBJ1-6,TRBV6-5,-,-,TGTGCCAGCAGTTACTCGATCTACCGCGATAATTCACCCCTCCACTTT,CASSYSIYRDNSPLHF
TRBJ2-1,TRBV9,-,-,TGTGCCAGCAGCGTAGGCCCACTAGAGCATGAGCAGTTCTTC,CASSVGPLEHEQFF
TRBJ2-3,TRBV9,-,few,TGTGCCAGCAGCGTAGGTAGTGTCAGCACAGATACGCAGTATTTT,CASSVGSVSTDTQYF
TRBJ2-1,TRBV5-3,-,-,TGTGCCAGAAGCACCGGGCGGGACAATGAGCAGTTCTTC,CARSTGRDNEQFF
TRBJ2-5,TRBV5-8,-,-,TGTGCCAGCAGCTTCCAGCCCGCGGGGCAAGAGACCCAGTACTTC,CASSFQPAGQETQYF
TRBJ2-1,TRBV4-1,TRBD2,-,TGCGCCAGCAGCCTTGGGACTAGCGGGAGCAATGAGCAGTTCTTC,CASSLGTSGSNEQFF
TRBJ2-3,TRBV10-3,TRBD2,-,TGTGCCATCAGTGGCGGGGGAGGGGCAGATACGCAGTATTTT,CAISGGGGADTQYF
TRBJ1-4,TRBV28,TRBD1,-,TGTGCCAGCAGTTTCACAGGACAGGAAAGTGAAAAACTGTTTTTT,CASSFTGQESEKLFF
TRBJ2-1,TRBV7-3,TRBD2,-,TGTGCCAGCAGCATAGGTACCGGACTAGCGGCGAGCTCCTACAATGAGCAGTTCTTC,CASSIGTGLAASSYNEQFF
TRBJ1-3,TRBV25-1,-,-,TGTGCCACCAACTCTGGAAACACCATATATTTT,CATNSGNTIYF
TRBJ2-5,TRBV4-1,TRBD1,-,TGCGCCAGCAGCCAAGATGGGACAGGGGGAGAGACCCAGTACTTC,CASSQDGTGGETQYF
TRBJ1-6,TRBV11-2,-,few,TGTGCCAGCAGCTCCGGCTTAGGTGGGCTTCGATCACCCCTCCACTTT,CASSSGLGGLRSPLHF
TRBJ1-1,TRBV30,TRBD1,-,TGTGCCTGGAGCCCAGGGGGCACTGAAGCTTTCTTT,CAWSPGGTEAFF
TRBJ1-5,TRBV6-6,-,-,TGTGCCAGCAGTTACGAGGGAGGCTATAGCAATCAGCCCCAGCATTTT,CASSYEGGYSNQPQHF
TRBJ2-1,TRBV15,-,-,TGTGCCACCAGCAGACTACCCCAACAGGTATCCTACAATGAGCAGTTCTTC,CATSRLPQQVSYNEQFF
TRBJ2-5,TRBV5-4,TRBD1,-,TGTGCCAGCAGCTTGGCCAGGATCGGGACAGGGAGGGAGACCCAGTACTTC,CASSLARIGTGRETQYF